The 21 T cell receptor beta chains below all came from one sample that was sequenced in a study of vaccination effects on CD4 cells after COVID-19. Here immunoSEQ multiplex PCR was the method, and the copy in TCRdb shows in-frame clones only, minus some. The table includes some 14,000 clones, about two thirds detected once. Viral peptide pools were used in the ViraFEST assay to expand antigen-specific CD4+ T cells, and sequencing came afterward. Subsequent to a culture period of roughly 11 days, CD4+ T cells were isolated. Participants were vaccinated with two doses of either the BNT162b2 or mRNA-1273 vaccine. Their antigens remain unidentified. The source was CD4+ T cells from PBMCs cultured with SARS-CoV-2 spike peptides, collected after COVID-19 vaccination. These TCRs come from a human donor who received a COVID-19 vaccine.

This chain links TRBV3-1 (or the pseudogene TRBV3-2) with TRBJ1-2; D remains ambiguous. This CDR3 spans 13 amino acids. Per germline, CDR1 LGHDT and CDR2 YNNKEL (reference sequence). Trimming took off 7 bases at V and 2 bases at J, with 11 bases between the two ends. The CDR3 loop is CASTGGSNYGYTF. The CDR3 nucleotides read TGTGCCAGCACGGGAGGGTCCAACTATGGCTACACCTTC.

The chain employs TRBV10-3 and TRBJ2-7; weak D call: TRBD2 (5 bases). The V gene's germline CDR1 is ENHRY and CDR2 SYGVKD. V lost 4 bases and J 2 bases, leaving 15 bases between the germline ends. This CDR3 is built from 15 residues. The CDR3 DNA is TGTGCCATCAGTGTCTCGGGGAGAATTGCCTACGAGCAGTACTTC. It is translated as CAISVSGRIAYEQYF.

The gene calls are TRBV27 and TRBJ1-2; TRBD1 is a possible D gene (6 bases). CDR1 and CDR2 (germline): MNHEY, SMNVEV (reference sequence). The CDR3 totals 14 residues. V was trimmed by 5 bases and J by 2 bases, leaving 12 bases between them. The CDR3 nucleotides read TGTGCCAGCAGTCGAGGGGGGGAAAACTATGGCTACACCTTC. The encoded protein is CASSRGGENYGYTF.

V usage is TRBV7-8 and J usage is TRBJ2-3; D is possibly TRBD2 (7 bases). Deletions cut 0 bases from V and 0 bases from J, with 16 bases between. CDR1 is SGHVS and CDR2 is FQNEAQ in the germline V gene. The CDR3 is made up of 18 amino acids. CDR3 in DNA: TGTGCCAGCAGCTTAGCTGTGCGGGGGCCTACTAGCACAGATACGCAGTATTTT. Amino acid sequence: CASSLAVRGPTSTDTQYF. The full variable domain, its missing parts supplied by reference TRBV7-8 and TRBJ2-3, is GAGVSQSPRYKVAKRGQDVALRCDPISGHVSLFWYQQALGQGPEFLTYFQNEAQLDKSGLPSDRFFAERPEGSVSTLKIQRTQQEDSAVYLCASSLAVRGPTSTDTQYFGPGTRLTVL.

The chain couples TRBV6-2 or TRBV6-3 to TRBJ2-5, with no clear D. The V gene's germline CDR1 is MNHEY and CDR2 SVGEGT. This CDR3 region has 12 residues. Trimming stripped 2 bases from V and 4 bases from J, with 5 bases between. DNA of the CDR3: TGTGCCAGCAGTTACGTCCGAGAGACCCAGTACTTC. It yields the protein CASSYVRETQYF.

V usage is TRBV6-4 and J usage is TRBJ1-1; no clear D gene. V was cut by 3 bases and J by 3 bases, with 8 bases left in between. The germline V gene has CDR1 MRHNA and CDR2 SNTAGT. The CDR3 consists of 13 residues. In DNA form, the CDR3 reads TGTGCCAGCAGTGAAGGGTCCCACACTGAAGCTTTCTTT. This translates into CASSEGSHTEAFF.

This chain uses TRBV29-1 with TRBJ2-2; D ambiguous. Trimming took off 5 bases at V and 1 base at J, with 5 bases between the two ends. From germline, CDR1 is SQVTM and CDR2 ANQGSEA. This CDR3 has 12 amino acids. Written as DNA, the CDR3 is TGCAGCGTTTCCGGGAACACCGGGGAGCTGTTTTTT. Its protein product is CSVSGNTGELFF.

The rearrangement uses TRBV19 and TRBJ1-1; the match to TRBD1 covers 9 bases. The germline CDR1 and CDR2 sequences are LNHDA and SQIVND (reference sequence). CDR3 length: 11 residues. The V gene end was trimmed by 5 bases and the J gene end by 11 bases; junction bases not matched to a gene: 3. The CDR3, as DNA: TGTGCCAGTAGTCGGACAGGGGCCGCTTTCTTT. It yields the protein CASSRTGAAFF.

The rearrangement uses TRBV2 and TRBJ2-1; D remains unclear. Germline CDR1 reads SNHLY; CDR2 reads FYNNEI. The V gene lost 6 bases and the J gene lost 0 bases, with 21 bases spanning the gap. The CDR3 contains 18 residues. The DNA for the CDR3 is TGTGCCAGCAGAGCTTGGGCGGATGTACGGAGCTCCTACAATGAGCAGTTCTTC. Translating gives CASRAWADVRSSYNEQFF.

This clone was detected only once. CDR3 sequence: CASSRNRGRANYGYTF. CDR3 DNA sequence: TGTGCCAGCAGCAGAAACAGGGGGCGCGCTAACTATGGCTACACCTTC. The chain joins TRBV28 to TRBJ1-2, with 9 bases aligning to TRBD1. Germline V CDR1 and CDR2: MDHEN, SYDVKM. After removal of 6 bases from V and 0 bases from J, the junction contained 8 bases not matched to a gene. The CDR3 contains 16 residues.

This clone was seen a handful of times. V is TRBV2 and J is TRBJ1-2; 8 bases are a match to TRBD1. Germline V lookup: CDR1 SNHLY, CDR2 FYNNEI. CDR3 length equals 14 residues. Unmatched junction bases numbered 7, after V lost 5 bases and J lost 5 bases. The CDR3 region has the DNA TGTGCCAGCAGTTACGGACAGGGAAAATATGGCTACACCTTC. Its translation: CASSYGQGKYGYTF.

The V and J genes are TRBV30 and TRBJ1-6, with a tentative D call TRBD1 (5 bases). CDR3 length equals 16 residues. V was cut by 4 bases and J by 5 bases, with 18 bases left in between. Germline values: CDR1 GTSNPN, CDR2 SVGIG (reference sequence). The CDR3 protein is CAWTPSGGGHNSPLHF. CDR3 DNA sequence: TGTGCCTGGACTCCATCGGGGGGGGGACATAATTCACCCCTCCACTTT.

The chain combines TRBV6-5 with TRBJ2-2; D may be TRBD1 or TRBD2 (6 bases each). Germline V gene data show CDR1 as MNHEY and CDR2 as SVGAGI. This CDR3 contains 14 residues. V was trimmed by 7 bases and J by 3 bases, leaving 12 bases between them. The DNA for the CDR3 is TGTGCCAGCAAGGGGGGAGAGGACACCGGGGAGCTGTTTTTT. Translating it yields CASKGGEDTGELFF.

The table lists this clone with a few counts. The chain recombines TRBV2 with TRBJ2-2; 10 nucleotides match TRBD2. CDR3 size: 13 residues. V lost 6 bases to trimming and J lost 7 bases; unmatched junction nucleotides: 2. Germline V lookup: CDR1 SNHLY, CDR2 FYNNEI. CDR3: CASSGTSVGELFF. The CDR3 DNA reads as TGTGCCAGCAGCGGGACTAGCGTCGGGGAGCTGTTTTTT.

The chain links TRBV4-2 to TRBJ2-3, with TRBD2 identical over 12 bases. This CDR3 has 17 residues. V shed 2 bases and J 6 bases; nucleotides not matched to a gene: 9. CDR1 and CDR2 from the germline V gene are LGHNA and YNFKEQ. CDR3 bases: TGTGCCAGCAGCCAATCCGTGACTAGCGGGAGTAGGGATACGCAGTATTTT. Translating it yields CASSQSVTSGSRDTQYF.

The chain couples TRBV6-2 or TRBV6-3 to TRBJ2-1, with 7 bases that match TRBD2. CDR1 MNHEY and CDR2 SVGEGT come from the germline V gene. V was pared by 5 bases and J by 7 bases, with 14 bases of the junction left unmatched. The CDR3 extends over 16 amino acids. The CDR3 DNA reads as TGTGCCAGCAGTGCCCCGGGGGGATTTTATGGGAATGAGCAGTTCTTC. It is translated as CASSAPGGFYGNEQFF.

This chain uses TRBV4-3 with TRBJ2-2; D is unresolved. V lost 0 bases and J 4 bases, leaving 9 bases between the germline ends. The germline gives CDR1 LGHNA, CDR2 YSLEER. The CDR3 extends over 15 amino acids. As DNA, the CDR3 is TGCGCCAGCAGCCAAGATTATATGAGCACCGGGGAGCTGTTTTTT. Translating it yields CASSQDYMSTGELFF.

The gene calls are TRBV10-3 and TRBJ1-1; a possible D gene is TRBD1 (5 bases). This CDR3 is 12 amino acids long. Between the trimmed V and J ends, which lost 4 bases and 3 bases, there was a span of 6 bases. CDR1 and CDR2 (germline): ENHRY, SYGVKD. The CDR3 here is CAISGGDTEAFF. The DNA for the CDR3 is TGTGCCATCAGTGGAGGGGACACTGAAGCTTTCTTT.

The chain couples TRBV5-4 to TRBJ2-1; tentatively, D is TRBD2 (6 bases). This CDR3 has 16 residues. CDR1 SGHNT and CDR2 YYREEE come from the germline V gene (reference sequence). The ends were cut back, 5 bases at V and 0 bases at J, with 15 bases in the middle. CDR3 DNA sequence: TGTGCCAGCAGGACTTACGGGGGACCCTCCTACAATGAGCAGTTCTTC. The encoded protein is CASRTYGGPSYNEQFF.

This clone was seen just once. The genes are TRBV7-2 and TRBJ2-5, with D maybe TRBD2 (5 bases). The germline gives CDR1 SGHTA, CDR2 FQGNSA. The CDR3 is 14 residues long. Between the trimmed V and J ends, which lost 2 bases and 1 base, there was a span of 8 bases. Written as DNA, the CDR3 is TGTGCCAGCAGCTTACTGGGAGCCCAAGAGACCCAGTACTTC. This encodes CASSLLGAQETQYF.

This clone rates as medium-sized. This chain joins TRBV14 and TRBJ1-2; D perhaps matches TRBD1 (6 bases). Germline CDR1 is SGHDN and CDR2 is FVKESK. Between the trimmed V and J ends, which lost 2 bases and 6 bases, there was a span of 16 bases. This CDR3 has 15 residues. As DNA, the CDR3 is TGTGCCAGCAGCCAACGTTCCGGGGGGCTCGATGGCTACACCTTC. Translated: CASSQRSGGLDGYTF.